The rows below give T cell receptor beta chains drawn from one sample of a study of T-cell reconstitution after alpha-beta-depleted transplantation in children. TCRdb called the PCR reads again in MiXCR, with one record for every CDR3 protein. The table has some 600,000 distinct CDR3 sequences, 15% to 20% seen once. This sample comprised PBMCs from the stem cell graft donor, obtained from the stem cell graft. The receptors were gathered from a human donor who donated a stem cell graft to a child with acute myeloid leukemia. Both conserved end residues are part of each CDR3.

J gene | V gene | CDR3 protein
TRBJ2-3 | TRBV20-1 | CSAPSASASLHITDTQYF
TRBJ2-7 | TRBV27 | CASSSDSTGSYEQYF
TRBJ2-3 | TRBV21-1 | CADPRRGREGVDTQYF
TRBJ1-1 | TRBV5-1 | CASSLALTATEAFF
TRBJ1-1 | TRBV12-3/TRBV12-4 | CASIHVGATEAFF
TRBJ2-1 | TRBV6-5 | CASSYEAAAPGEQFF
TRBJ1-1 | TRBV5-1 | CASSSLPGGSMNTEAFF
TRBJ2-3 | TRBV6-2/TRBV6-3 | CASSTGQDGDTQYF
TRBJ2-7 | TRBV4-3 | CASSQDYRGPYEQYF
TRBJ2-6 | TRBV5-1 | CASSLRGQGTGANVLTF
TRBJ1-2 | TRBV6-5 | CASSYSIEGAQKFNYGYTF
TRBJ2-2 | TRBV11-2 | CASSARAASPQNTGELFF
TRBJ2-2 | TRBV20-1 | CSAFSDGPGELNTGELFF
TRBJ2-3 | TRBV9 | CASSPMAGGASDTQYF
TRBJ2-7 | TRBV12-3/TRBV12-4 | CASSRSHEQYF
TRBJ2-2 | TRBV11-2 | CASSRDTHAGELFF
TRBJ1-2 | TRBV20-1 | CSAREGVYGYTF
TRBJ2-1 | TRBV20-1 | CSAREPERGTFNEQFF
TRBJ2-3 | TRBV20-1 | CSALTSYPDTQYF
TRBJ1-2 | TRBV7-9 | CASSSYRELGGYTF
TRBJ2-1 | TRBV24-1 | CATSDSGGREQFF
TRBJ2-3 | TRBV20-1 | CSVGGTDTQYF
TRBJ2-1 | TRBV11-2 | CASSSPRGRGSALFYNEQFF
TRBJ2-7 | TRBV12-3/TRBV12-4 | CASSPSGQGAWEQYF
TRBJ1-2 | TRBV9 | CASSVGNRPNYGYTF
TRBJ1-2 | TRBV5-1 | CASSLETGPPFDYTF
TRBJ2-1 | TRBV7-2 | CASSSRDYEQFF
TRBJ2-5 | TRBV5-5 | CASSLMQLQETQYF
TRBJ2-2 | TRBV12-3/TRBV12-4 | CASRPSDGRDTGELFF
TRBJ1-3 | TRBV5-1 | CASRDQSSSGNTIYF
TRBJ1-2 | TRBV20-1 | CSALPPGQGRWGGYTF
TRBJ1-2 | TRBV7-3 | CASSLTRADPGGYTF
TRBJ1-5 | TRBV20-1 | CSAGKHRGTRQPQHF
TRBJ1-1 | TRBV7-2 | CASSLLSGDTEAFF
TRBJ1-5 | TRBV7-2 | CASSLNQNQPQHF
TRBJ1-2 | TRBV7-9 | CASSLAPLTSYGYTF
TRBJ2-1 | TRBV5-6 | CASSLRLAGGRRSYNEQFF
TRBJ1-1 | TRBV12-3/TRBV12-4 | CASSFANTEAFF
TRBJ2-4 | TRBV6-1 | CASARGPYDKNIQYF
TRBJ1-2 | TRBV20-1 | CSATNQGARDGYTF
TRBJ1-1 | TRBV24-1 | CATSTAGGEAFF
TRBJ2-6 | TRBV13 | CASSSDGGVSGANVLTF
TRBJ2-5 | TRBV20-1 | CSAAQGIGETQYF
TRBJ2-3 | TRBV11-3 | CASSLEAATDTQYF
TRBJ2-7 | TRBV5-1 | CASSPSGGPGEQYF
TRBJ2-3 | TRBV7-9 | CASSRTGEVDTQYF
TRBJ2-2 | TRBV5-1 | CASSLNRGNTGELFF
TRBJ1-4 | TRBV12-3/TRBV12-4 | CASTTDRGGEKLFF
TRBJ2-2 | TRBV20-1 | CSVERGRAGLFPEELFF
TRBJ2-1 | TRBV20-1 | CSAWGGLDEQFF
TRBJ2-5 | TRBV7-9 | CASSLLAGGPETQYF
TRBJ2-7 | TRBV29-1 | CSVEEGYSPYEQYF
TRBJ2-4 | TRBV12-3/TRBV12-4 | CASSSGPKGNIQYF
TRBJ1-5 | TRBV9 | CASSVLGGNQPQHF
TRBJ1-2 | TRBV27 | CASSLFSIPGNYGYTF